This T cell receptor (beta chain) originates from a study of T cells after yellow fever vaccination. The 5'RACE template-switching step produced TCR cDNA and added a universal primer site and UMIs. TCRdb reanalysed the 5' RACE reads using MiXCR and keeps one entry per CDR3 protein. The sample yields a few hundred thousand distinct CDR3 sequences, around 6.8% seen once. This clonotype occurred a few times. The sequence was collected from a man aged 18 to 30 who received the YFV17D yellow fever vaccine. The input for sequencing was PBMCs, taken more than 35 days after the first yellow fever vaccination.

The CDR3 reads CASSPRTGKDQGYTF. The CDR3 nucleotides are TGTGCCAGCAGCCCCCGGACAGGGAAGGACCAGGGCTACACCTTC. V gene TRBV5-4 combines with J gene TRBJ1-2; 8 nucleotides align to TRBD1. Germline loops: CDR1 SGHNT, CDR2 YYREEE (reference sequence). Trimming removed 4 bases from V and 8 bases from J; junction bases left unmatched: 13. The CDR3 is made up of 15 amino acids.